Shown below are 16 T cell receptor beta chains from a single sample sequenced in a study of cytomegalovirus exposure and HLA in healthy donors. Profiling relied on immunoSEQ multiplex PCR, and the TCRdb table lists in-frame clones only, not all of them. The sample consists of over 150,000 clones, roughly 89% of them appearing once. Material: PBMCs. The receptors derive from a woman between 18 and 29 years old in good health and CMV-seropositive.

CDR3 DNA sequence: TGTGCCAGCAGTTATATGGGACAGGGGACCTACGAGCAGTACTTC. This gives the protein CASSYMGQGTYEQYF. The J gene is TRBJ2-7, the V gene TRBV6-5, with 10 positions matching TRBD1. V was pared by 3 bases and J by 2 bases, with 4 bases of the junction left unmatched. This CDR3 has 15 amino acids. The germline CDR1 and CDR2 sequences are MNHEY and SVGAGI.

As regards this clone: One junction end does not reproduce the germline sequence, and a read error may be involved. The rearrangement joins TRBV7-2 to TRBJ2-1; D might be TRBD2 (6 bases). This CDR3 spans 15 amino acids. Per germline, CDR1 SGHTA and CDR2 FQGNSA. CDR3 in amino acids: CASSVAVSSYNEQFF. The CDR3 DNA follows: TGTGCCAGCAGCGTAGCGGTGAGCTCCTACAATGAGCAGTTCTTC.

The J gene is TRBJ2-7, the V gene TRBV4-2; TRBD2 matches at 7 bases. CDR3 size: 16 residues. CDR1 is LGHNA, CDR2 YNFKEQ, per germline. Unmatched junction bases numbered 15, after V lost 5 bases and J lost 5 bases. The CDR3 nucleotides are TGTGCCAGCAGCGGGGGGGAAAGCGCAGCGTGGAACGAGCAGTACTTC. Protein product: CASSGGESAAWNEQYF.

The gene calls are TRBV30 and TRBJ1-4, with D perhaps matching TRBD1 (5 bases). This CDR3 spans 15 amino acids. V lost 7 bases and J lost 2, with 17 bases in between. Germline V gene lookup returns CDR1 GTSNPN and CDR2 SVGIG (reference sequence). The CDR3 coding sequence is TGTGCCTCCACGGTCCCTCGACAGACTAATGAAAAACTGTTTTTT. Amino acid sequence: CASTVPRQTNEKLFF.

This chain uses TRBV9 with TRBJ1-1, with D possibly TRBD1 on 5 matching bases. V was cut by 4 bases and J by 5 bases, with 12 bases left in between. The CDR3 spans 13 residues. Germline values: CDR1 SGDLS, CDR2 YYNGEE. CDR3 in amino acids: CASSTLGRTEAFF. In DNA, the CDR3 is TGTGCCAGCAGCACCCTGGGGCGGACTGAAGCTTTCTTT.

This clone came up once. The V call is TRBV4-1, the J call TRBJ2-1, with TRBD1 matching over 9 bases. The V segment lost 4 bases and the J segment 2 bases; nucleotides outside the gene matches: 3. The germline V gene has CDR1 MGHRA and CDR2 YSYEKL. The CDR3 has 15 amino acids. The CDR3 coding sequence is TGCGCCAGCAGCCCGGGACAGGGCCCCTACAATGAGCAGTTCTTC. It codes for CASSPGQGPYNEQFF.

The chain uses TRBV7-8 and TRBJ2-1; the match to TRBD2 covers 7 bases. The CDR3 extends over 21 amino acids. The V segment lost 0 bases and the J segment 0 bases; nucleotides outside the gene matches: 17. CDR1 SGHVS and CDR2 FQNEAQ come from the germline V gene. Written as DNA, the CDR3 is TGTGCCAGCAGCTTAGCGACGGTCACTAGCGTCTCCCCCCGCTCCTACAATGAGCAGTTCTTC. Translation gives CASSLATVTSVSPRSYNEQFF.

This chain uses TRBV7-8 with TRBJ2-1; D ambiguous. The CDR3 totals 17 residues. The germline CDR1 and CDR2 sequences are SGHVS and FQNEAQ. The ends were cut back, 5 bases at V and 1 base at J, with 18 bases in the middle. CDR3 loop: CASSPRGRFESYNEQFF. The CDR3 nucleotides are TGTGCCAGCAGCCCCCGTGGCAGGTTTGAATCCTACAATGAGCAGTTCTTC. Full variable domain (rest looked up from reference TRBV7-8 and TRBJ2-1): GAGVSQSPRYKVAKRGQDVALRCDPISGHVSLFWYQQALGQGPEFLTYFQNEAQLDKSGLPSDRFFAERPEGSVSTLKIQRTQQEDSAVYLCASSPRGRFESYNEQFFGPGTRLTVL.

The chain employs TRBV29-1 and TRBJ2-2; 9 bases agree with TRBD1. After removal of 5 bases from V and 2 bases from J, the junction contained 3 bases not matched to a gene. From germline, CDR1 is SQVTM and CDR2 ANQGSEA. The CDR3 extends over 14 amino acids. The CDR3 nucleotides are TGCAGCGTTTACAGGGGGCTTAACACCGGGGAGCTGTTTTTT. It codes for CSVYRGLNTGELFF.

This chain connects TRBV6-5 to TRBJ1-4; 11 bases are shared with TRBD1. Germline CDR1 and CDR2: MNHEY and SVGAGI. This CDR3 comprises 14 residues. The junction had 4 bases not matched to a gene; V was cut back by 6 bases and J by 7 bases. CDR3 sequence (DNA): TGTGCCAGCAGGCCCGGGACAGGGGGTGAAAAACTGTTTTTT. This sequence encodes CASRPGTGGEKLFF.

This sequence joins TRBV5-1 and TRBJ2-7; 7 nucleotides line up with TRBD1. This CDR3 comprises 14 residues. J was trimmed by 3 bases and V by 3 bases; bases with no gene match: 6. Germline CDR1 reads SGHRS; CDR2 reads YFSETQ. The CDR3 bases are TGCGCCAGCAGCTCCCGGGGACAGATCTACGAGCAGTACTTC. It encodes CASSSRGQIYEQYF.

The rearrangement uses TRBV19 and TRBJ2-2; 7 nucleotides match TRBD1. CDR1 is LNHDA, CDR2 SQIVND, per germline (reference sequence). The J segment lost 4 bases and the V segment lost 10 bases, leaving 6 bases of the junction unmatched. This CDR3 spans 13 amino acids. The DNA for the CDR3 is TGTGCCACTAAGGGACAGTCCACCGGGGAGCTGTTTTTT. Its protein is CATKGQSTGELFF.

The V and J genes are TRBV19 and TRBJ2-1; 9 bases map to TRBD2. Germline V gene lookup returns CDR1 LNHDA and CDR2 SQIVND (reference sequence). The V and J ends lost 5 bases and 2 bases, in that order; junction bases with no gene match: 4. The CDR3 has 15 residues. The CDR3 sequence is CASSLRLAAYNEQFF. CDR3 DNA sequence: TGTGCCAGTAGTCTCCGACTAGCGGCCTACAATGAGCAGTTCTTC.

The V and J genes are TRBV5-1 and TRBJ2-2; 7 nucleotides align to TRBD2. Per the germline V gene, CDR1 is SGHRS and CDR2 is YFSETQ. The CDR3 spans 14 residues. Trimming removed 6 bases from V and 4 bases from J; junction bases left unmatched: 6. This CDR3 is CASMSSGLTGELFF. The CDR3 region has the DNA TGCGCCAGCATGAGTAGCGGGCTCACCGGGGAGCTGTTTTTT.

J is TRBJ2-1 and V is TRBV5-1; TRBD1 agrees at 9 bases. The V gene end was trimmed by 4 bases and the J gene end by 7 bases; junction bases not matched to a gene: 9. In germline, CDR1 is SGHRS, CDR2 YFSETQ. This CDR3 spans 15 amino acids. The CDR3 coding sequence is TGCGCCAGCAGCGAAGATACAGGGGGCCGTAATGAGCAGTTCTTC. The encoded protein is CASSEDTGGRNEQFF.

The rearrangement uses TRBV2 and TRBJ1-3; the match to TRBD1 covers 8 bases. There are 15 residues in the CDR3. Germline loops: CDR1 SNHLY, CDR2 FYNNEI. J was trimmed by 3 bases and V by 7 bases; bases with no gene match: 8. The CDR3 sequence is CASTGQGVSGNTIYF. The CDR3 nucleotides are TGTGCCAGCACCGGACAGGGAGTCAGTGGAAACACCATATATTTT.